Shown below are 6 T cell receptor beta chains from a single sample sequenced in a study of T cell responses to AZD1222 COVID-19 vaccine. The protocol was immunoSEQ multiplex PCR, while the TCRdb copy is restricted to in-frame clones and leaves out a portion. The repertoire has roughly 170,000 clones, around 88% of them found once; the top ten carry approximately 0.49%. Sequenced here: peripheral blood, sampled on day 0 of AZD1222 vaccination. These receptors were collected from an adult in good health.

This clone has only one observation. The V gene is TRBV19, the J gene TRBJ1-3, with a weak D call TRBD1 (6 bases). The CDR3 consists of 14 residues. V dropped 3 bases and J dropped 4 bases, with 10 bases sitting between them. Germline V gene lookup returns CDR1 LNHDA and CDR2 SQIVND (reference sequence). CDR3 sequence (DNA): TGTGCCAGTAGTATGGGGGCGCGGGGAAACACCATATATTTT. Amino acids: CASSMGARGNTIYF.

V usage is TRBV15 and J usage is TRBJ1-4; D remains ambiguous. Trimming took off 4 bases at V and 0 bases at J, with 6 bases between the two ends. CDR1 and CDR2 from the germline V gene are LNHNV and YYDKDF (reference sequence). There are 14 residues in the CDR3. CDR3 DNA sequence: TGTGCCACCAGCAAAGGATCAACTAATGAAAAACTGTTTTTT. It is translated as CATSKGSTNEKLFF.

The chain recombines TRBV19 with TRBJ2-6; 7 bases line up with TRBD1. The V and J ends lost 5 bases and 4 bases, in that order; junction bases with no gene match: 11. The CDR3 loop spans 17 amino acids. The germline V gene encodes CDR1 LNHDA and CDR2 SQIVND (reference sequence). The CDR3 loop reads CASSAATGVGGANVLTF. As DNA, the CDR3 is TGTGCCAGTAGTGCAGCTACAGGGGTTGGGGGGGCCAACGTCCTGACTTTC.

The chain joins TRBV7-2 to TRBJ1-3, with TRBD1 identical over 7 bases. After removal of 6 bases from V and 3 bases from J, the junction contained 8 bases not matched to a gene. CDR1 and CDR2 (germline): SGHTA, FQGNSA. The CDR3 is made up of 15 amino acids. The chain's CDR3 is CASSRDSGGGNTIYF. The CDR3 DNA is TGTGCCAGCAGTCGTGATTCAGGGGGTGGAAACACCATATATTTT.

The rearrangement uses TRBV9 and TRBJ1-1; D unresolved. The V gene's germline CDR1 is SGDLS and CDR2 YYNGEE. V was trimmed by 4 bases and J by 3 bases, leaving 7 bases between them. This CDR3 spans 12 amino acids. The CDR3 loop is CASSFDDTEAFF. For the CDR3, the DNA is TGTGCCAGCAGCTTTGATGACACTGAAGCTTTCTTT.

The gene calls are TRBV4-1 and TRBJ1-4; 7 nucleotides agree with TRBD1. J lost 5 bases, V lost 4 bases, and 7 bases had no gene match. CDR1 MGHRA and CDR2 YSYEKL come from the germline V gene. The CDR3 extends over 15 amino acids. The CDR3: CASSPRDRANEKLFF. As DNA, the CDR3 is TGCGCCAGCAGCCCCAGGGACAGAGCGAATGAAAAACTGTTTTTT.